The TCR beta chain under discussion was sequenced for a study of shared clonotypes between healthy human individuals. Study background: Every donor yielded three CD4 naive, three CD4 memory, two CD8 naive and one CD8 memory plate. Study-wide findings and caveats: Non-shared clonotypes showed lower generation probabilities than clonotypes common to all four donors.

There are 14 residues in the CDR3. Germline assignment: CDR1 MNHEY and CDR2 SVGAGI. Deletions cut 2 bases from V and 7 bases from J, with 14 bases between. Assay execution proceeded at the deep level. Repertoires were generated with immunoSEQ multiplex PCR, while TCRdb's copy carries only in-frame clones and drops some. The sample carries roughly 2.2 million clones, around 92% recorded once. A remark on this clone: No antigen is known for it.

There were only Caucasian adults among the donors, and all lived in Nashville, Tennessee. The receptor was isolated from a man between 18 and 29 years old in good health. Some clones in this sample may be carry-over from other donors' samples. This chain uses TRBV6-5 with TRBJ1-2, with TRBD1 as a possible D gene (6 bases). Sequencing was carried out using naive CD4+ T cells from PBMCs. Sample subset: CD45RA+ positively selected. The CDR3 is CASSYGGQGGGYTF. For the CDR3, the DNA is TGTGCCAGCAGTTACGGGGGCCAGGGTGGTGGCTACACCTTC.